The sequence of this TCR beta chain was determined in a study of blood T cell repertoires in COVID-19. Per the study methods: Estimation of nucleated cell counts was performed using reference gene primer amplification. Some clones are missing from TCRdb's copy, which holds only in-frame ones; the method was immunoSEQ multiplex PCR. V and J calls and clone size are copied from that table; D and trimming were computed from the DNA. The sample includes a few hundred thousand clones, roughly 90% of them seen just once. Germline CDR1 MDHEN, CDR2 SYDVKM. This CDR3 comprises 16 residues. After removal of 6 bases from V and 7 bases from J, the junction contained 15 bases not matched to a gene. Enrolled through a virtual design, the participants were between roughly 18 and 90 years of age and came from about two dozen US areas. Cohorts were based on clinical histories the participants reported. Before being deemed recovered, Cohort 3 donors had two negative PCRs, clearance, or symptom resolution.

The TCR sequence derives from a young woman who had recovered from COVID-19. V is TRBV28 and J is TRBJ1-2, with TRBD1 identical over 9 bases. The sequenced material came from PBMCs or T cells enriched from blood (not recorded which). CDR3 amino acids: CASRTPGQGVLGGYTF. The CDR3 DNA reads TGTGCCAGCAGGACTCCGGGACAGGGAGTTTTAGGTGGCTACACCTTC.